These T cell receptor beta chains were read from a single sample in a study of control samples from healthy donors and cancer patients. The repertoire was sequenced with immunoSEQ multiplex PCR; TCRdb's copy has only in-frame clones and lacks some. The data hold under 200,000 clones, with roughly nine tenths observed a single time. The sequenced material came from blood. These TCRs come from a woman younger than 45 in good health. CDR3s include the opening cysteine and the closing phenylalanine or tryptophan. D genes are given only for firm matches. Some rows have no size entry. The others give once, few or many, or a class for an expanded clone.

J gene,D gene,V gene,clone size,CDR3 protein,CDR3 DNA
TRBJ2-7,NA,TRBV4-1,NA,CASSHRVDASYEQYF,TGCGCCAGCAGCCACAGAGTAGACGCCTCCTACGAGCAGTACTTC
TRBJ1-6,NA,TRBV5-1,NA,CASSKGYNSPLHF,TGCGCCAGCAGTAAAGGATATAATTCACCCCTCCACTTT
TRBJ1-5,NA,TRBV27,once,CASSLGTTSNQPQHF,TGTGCCAGCAGTCTCGGGACGACAAGCAATCAGCCCCAGCATTTT
TRBJ1-2,NA,TRBV29-1,NA,CSVEEEETVYGYTF,TGCAGCGTTGAAGAGGAGGAGACAGTCTATGGCTACACCTTC
TRBJ1-2,NA,TRBV28,NA,CASSWRRIPYGYTF,TGTGCCAGCAGTTGGCGTCGGATCCCCTATGGCTACACCTTC
TRBJ2-1,TRBD2,TRBV25-1,NA,CASTGLTSGLYNEQFF,TGTGCCAGCACCGGGCTGACTAGCGGACTCTACAATGAGCAGTTCTTC
TRBJ2-7,NA,TRBV30,NA,CAWQRGIVKYEQYF,TGTGCCTGGCAACGCGGGATCGTGAAGTACGAGCAGTACTTC
TRBJ2-5,NA,TRBV5-1,NA,CASSFGESQETQYF,TGCGCCAGCAGCTTCGGGGAGTCCCAAGAGACCCAGTACTTC
TRBJ2-1,NA,TRBV6-6,NA,CASSSTLTLYNEQFF,TGTGCCAGCAGTTCGACCCTCACCCTCTACAATGAGCAGTTCTTC
TRBJ1-6,TRBD1,TRBV12-5,NA,CASGSGQGSSPLHF,TGTGCTAGTGGTTCAGGACAGGGTAGCTCACCCCTCCACTTT
TRBJ2-7,NA,TRBV6-5,NA,CASTRGLFYEQYF,TGTGCCAGCACCCGGGGCCTTTTCTACGAGCAGTACTTC
TRBJ2-2,TRBD2,TRBV9,once,CASSLTGGRSNTGELFF,TGTGCCAGCAGCTTAACGGGGGGACGGTCCAACACCGGGGAGCTGTTTTTT
TRBJ2-1,TRBD1,TRBV2,NA,CASSGYRGAYNEQFF,TGTGCCAGCAGTGGATACAGGGGTGCCTACAATGAGCAGTTCTTC
TRBJ2-7,TRBD1,TRBV27,NA,CASSLLQGYEQYF,TGTGCCAGCAGCTTACTACAGGGGTACGAGCAGTACTTC
TRBJ2-2,NA,TRBV29-1,NA,CSARTTNTGELFF,TGCAGCGCACGGACAACGAACACCGGGGAGCTGTTTTTT
TRBJ2-3,TRBD1,TRBV19,NA,CASSDGQVLTDTQYF,TGTGCCAGTAGCGATGGACAGGTACTCACAGATACGCAGTATTTT
TRBJ2-3,TRBD2,TRBV7-9,NA,CASSSSGMETDTQYF,TGTGCCAGCAGCAGTAGCGGGATGGAAACAGATACGCAGTATTTT
TRBJ2-3,NA,TRBV3-1/TRBV3-2,NA,CASSHRLSPGPTDTQYF,TGTGCCAGCAGCCATCGTTTAAGTCCAGGACCTACAGATACGCAGTATTTT
TRBJ2-7,TRBD1,TRBV11-2,NA,CASREGQIYEQYF,TGTGCCAGCCGCGAGGGACAGATTTACGAGCAGTACTTC
TRBJ1-4,NA,TRBV4-1,once,CASSQWRNEKLFF,TGCGCCAGCAGCCAATGGCGTAATGAAAAACTGTTTTTT
TRBJ2-2,NA,TRBV30,NA,CAWSQGGGTGELFF,TGTGCCTGGAGTCAGGGGGGTGGCACCGGGGAGCTGTTTTTT
TRBJ2-7,TRBD1,TRBV6-2/TRBV6-3,NA,CASSYSRTGGASYEQYF,TGTGCCAGCAGTTACTCGAGGACAGGGGGCGCGTCCTACGAGCAGTACTTC
TRBJ2-1,NA,TRBV29-1,NA,CSVGGGTSHNEQFF,TGCAGCGTTGGGGGCGGGACTTCGCACAATGAGCAGTTCTTC
TRBJ1-3,NA,TRBV19,NA,CASTRVGNTIYF,TGTGCCAGCACCAGGGTTGGAAACACCATATATTTT
TRBJ2-2,TRBD1,TRBV2,NA,CASTTGGTGPTGELFF,TGTGCCAGCACCACAGGGGGGACAGGACCCACCGGGGAGCTGTTTTTT
TRBJ2-1,TRBD2,TRBV5-1,NA,CASSPTSASNEQFF,TGCGCCAGCAGCCCCACTAGCGCCTCCAATGAGCAGTTCTTC
TRBJ2-2,TRBD1,TRBV24-1,NA,CATSEPDRDTGELFF,TGTGCCACCAGTGAGCCTGACAGGGACACCGGGGAGCTGTTTTTT
TRBJ1-3,NA,TRBV4-1,NA,CASSQIREVPGNTIYF,TGCGCCAGCAGCCAGATAAGGGAGGTTCCTGGAAACACCATATATTTT
TRBJ1-5,NA,TRBV18,NA,CASSGYGEPQHF,TGTGCCAGCTCAGGTTACGGGGAGCCCCAGCATTTT
TRBJ1-2,TRBD1,TRBV29-1,NA,CSGGTAGGYTF,TGCAGCGGTGGGACAGCAGGAGGCTACACCTTC
TRBJ1-1,NA,TRBV27,NA,CASSLQMNTEAFF,TGTGCCAGCAGTTTACAGATGAACACTGAAGCTTTCTTT
TRBJ1-2,NA,TRBV5-4,NA,CASSLPGDYGYTF,TGTGCCAGCAGCTTGCCCGGGGACTATGGCTACACCTTC
TRBJ1-1,NA,TRBV6-1,NA,CASSDPTVQGREAFF,TGTGCCAGCAGCGACCCAACAGTTCAGGGCCGTGAAGCTTTCTTT
TRBJ2-1,TRBD1,TRBV9,NA,CASSVLGTGPNEQFF,TGTGCCAGCAGCGTATTGGGGACAGGGCCCAATGAGCAGTTCTTC
TRBJ2-1,TRBD2,TRBV19,NA,CASSISRGGHYNEQFF,TGTGCCAGTAGTATATCGCGGGGAGGGCACTACAATGAGCAGTTCTTC
TRBJ2-2,TRBD1,TRBV4-1,NA,CASSQDRGRTGELFF,TGCGCCAGCAGCCAAGACAGGGGGCGAACCGGGGAGCTGTTTTTT
TRBJ1-1,TRBD1,TRBV7-2,NA,CASSPRTGANTEAFF,TGTGCCAGCAGCCCGCGGACAGGGGCGAACACTGAAGCTTTCTTT